This T cell receptor beta chain was captured in a study of blood T cell repertoires in COVID-19 (dated by TCRdb to the early 2020s). Study-level background: Samples covering the acute and convalescent phases of COVID-19 were provided by collaborators in the United States, Italy and Spain. A de-identified subject ID, COVID-19 status, age in years and sex were almost always included in the sample metadata. The prospective study material was composed of cDNA or gDNA derived from T cells, B-cell-depleted T cells, or PBMCs. The repertoires were released in a freely available public database intended as a resource for research on the immune response to SARS-CoV-2. The dataset comprised deeply sampled blood TCRbeta repertoires from subjects exposed to, actively infected with, or recovered from COVID-19. Where HLA class I and class II types were available, the types were taken from metadata supplied by the sample provider, not from assay-based typing. Samples were obtained from the ongoing ImmuneRACE study (first 160 participants) and from 1,254 subjects provided by 6 global collaborators. Results and caveats for the whole study, not just this receptor: The quantity of clinical and demographic metadata differed by source and by participant and was supplied without curation.

Notes on this clone: Which antigen it targets is not known. Base qualities are missing; no much larger clone stands one base away.

The junction shows trimming of 3 bases on V and 2 bases on J, plus 12 bases between the germline ends. Taken from cysteine to phenylalanine, the CDR3 has 15 residues. Only the CDR3 region is kept as DNA, spanning 45 bases read in frame from base 1. Looking up the germline V gene yields CDR1 MDHEN and CDR2 SYDVKM. One collaborating source in Seattle enrolled patients while the patients were actively infected and followed the patients over time throughout the course of disease. The collaborating institutions used their own protocols to collect whole blood in K2EDTA tubes. For TCRbeta analysis, collaborators shipped samples in one of three forms: frozen whole blood, isolated PBMCs, or DNA extracted from either of those sample types. TCRbeta CDR3 regions were amplified from genomic DNA by means of the immunoSEQ Assay, a bias-controlled multiplex PCR. Concerning the study's data processing: The number of nucleated cells in each sample was estimated by amplification of reference gene primers within the assay. To quantify the absolute abundance of each unique TCRbeta CDR3 rearrangement, sequence reads were collapsed and filtered. For each sample, productive Simpson clonality was calculated as the square root of Simpson's diversity index across productive rearrangements. The table was pulled from immuneACCESS by TCRdb, which kept in-frame rearrangements only. Such tables lose some clones; where checked, under half of the loss comes from unresolved V genes, and the rest has no known cause. The V and J calls and clone size were taken over from that table, and D and trimming were inferred from the DNA. In all, the sample holds under 250,000 clones, and 86% of those were seen once. Clones ranked in the top ten supply approximately 6% of the sample.

The receptor's source is a woman at least 80 years old with COVID-19, enrolled during active disease. The chain links TRBV28 with TRBJ2-3, and the D gene may be TRBD1, 6 bases matching. Sequenced material: peripheral blood. The base sequence is TGTGCCAGCAGTTTTCCCGGACAGATCACAGATACGCAGTATTTT. Translation gives CASSFPGQITDTQYF.